This TCR beta chain was found in a study of blood T cell repertoires in COVID-19 (dated by TCRdb to 2019 to 2021). Turning to the overall study: The collaborator samples originated in the United States, Italy and Spain and spanned the acute and convalescent phases of COVID-19. The prospective study material was composed of cDNA or gDNA derived from T cells, B-cell-depleted T cells, or PBMCs. The dataset comprised deeply sampled blood TCRbeta repertoires from subjects exposed to, actively infected with, or recovered from COVID-19. A freely available public database, intended as a resource for researchers studying the immune response to SARS-CoV-2, is where the repertoires were released. Samples came from the ongoing ImmuneRACE study (first 160 participants) plus 1,254 subjects from 6 global collaborators. Nearly every sample came with metadata listing a de-identified subject ID, COVID-19 status, age in years and sex. Where HLA class I and class II types were available, the types were taken from metadata supplied by the sample provider, not from assay-based typing.

CDR1 and CDR2 were assigned from the germline V gene as MGHDK and SYGVNS. Here V drops 4 bases and J drops 2 bases, and the junction holds 2 bases not matched to any gene. The cysteine opens and the phenylalanine closes a CDR3 of 14 amino acids. The kept DNA is CDR3 alone, 42 bases in frame from the first base. Paper-wide results and their limitations: How much clinical and demographic metadata was included differed by source and by participant, and the metadata was provided uncurated.

Each collaborating institution followed its own protocols to collect whole blood in K2EDTA tubes. For TCRbeta analysis, collaborators shipped samples in one of three forms: frozen whole blood, isolated PBMCs, or DNA extracted from either of those sample types. TCRbeta CDR3 regions were amplified from genomic DNA using the immunoSEQ Assay, a bias-controlled multiplex PCR. Under the source paper's analysis protocol: Nucleated cell counts per sample were estimated from amplification of reference gene primers within the assay. To quantify the absolute abundance of each unique TCRbeta CDR3 rearrangement, sequence reads were collapsed and filtered. For each sample, productive Simpson clonality was calculated by taking the square root of Simpson's diversity index across productive rearrangements. The clones in this table, taken by TCRdb from immuneACCESS, are in-frame only. Not every clone is retained; where verified, under half of the shortfall comes from an unresolved V gene, and the cause of the rest is unknown. V and J calls and clone size are as listed in that table; D and trimming were resolved from the DNA. The sample table records some 400,000 clones; roughly 90% of these occur just once. Around 7% of the sample belongs to the ten largest clones.

As for this clone: It has no known antigen specificity. No base quality values were provided; no much bigger clone lies one nucleotide off.

Specimen: peripheral blood. This clonotype was sampled from a man in his late teens or twenties with active or convalescent COVID-19. This chain is built from TRBV25-1 and TRBJ1-5, and 7 bases in between align with TRBD1. DNA sequence: TGTGCCAGCAGTGCCAGGGGGGGCAATCAGCCCCAGCATTTT. Its product reads: CASSARGGNQPQHF.